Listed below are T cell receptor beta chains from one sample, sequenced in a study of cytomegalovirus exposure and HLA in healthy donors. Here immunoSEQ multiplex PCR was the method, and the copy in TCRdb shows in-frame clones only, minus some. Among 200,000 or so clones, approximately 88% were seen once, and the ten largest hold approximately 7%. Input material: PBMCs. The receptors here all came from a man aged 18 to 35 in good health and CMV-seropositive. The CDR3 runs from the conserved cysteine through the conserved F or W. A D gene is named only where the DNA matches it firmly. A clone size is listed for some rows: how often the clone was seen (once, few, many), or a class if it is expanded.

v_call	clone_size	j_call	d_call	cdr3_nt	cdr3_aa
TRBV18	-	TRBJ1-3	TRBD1	TGTGCCAGCTCCCCGACAGGGGGCTCTGGAAACACCATATATTTT	CASSPTGGSGNTIYF
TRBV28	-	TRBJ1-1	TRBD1	TGTGCCAGCACCAGGACAGGGCGTATGAACACTGAAGCTTTCTTT	CASTRTGRMNTEAFF
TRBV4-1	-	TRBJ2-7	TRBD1	TGCGCCAGCAGCCAAGGGGACAGGTCCCCTTCCTACGAGCAGTACTTC	CASSQGDRSPSYEQYF
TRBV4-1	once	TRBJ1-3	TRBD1	TGCGCCAGCAGCCAAATTCCGGGACAGTTTTCTGGAAACACCATATATTTT	CASSQIPGQFSGNTIYF
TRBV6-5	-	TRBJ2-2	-	TGTGCCAGCAGTTCCCCCCCAGGGAACACCGGGGAGCTGTTTTTT	CASSSPPGNTGELFF
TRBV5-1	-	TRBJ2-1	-	TGCGCCAGCAGCAATACAGGGGGGGACAATGAGCAGTTCTTC	CASSNTGGDNEQFF
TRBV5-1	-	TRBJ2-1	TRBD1	TGCGCCAGCAGCGAGCGTCCGGGACAGGGGATGAATGAGCAGTTCTTC	CASSERPGQGMNEQFF
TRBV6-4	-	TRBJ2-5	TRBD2	TGTGCCAGCAGTGACGGGACTAGCGGAGAGACCCAGTACTTC	CASSDGTSGETQYF
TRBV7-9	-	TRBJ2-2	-	TGTGCCAGCAGCTCCCCCCTGGACTTAACCGGGGAGCTGTTTTTT	CASSSPLDLTGELFF
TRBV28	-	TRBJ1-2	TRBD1	TGTGCCAGCAGCCGTCCGGGACAGGGGTTAGGGGGCTACACCTTC	CASSRPGQGLGGYTF
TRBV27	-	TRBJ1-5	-	TGTGCCAGCAGCCCCGTATCCAATCAGCCCCAGCATTTT	CASSPVSNQPQHF
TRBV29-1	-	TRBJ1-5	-	TGCAGCGTTGACCGAGGGGAGGGTCAGCCCCAGCATTTT	CSVDRGEGQPQHF
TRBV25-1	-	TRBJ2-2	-	TGTGCCAGCAGTGAATCCTACAGGGCCGGGGAGCTGTTTTTT	CASSESYRAGELFF
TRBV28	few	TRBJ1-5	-	TGTGCCAGCAGTCCCCTCGTCAGGTCTCAGCCCCAGCATTTT	CASSPLVRSQPQHF
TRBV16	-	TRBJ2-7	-	TGTGCCAGCAGCCAATTTGGCAGGGACACCTACGAGCAGTACTTC	CASSQFGRDTYEQYF